These 12 T cell receptor beta chains share one sample of origin, sequenced in a study. TCRdb re-called the 5' RACE reads through MiXCR, storing one row per CDR3 protein. The data show about 54,000 distinct CDR3 sequences, roughly 17% seen once. Input material: naive CD4+ T cells sorted from blood. Sample subset: naive CD4+ T cells, CD4+CD45RA+CD25-. The receptors here all came from a female donor with breast cancer.

In its sample, this clonotype was seen many times. This chain links TRBV6-5 with TRBJ2-1, with D perhaps matching TRBD1 (6 bases). The germline V and J ends were trimmed by 6 bases and 4 bases, with 10 bases remaining between them. The CDR3 has 13 amino acids. Germline V gene data show CDR1 as MNHEY and CDR2 as SVGAGI. This chain's CDR3 is CASRLDSYNEQFF. In DNA form, the CDR3 reads TGTGCCAGCAGACTGGACAGTTACAATGAGCAGTTCTTC.

V and J are TRBV5-1 and TRBJ2-5, with 13 bases aligning to TRBD2. V lost 6 bases and J lost 3; bases outside the gene matches: 2. CDR3 length: 14 residues. Germline V lookup: CDR1 SGHRS, CDR2 YFSETQ. The CDR3 here is CASTGLAGEETQYF. CDR3 nucleotides: TGCGCCAGCACCGGACTAGCGGGAGAAGAGACCCAGTACTTC.

This clonotype has a count of ten or more. This chain joins TRBV18 and TRBJ1-2, with no clear D. The CDR3 has 13 residues. Germline CDR1 reads KGHSH; CDR2 reads LQKENI. Trimming left V 2 bases short and J 1 base short, with 5 bases between. Here the CDR3 reads CASSPGNNYGYTF. The CDR3 bases are TGTGCCAGCTCACCAGGGAATAACTATGGCTACACCTTC. Drawing the rest from reference TRBV18 and TRBJ1-2, the complete variable domain is NAGVMQNPRHLVRRRGQEARLRCSPMKGHSHVYWYRQLPEEGLKFMVYLQKENIIDESGMPKERFSAEFPKEGPSILRIQQVVRGDSAAYFCASSPGNNYGYTFGSGTRLTVV.

This clonotype has a handful of counts. The CDR3 here is CASSLATGKNTEAFF. The CDR3 region has the DNA TGCGCCAGCAGCTTGGCGACGGGAAAGAACACTGAAGCTTTCTTT. J is TRBJ1-1 and V is TRBV5-1; D uncertain. The length of the CDR3 is 15 residues. The germline CDR1 and CDR2 sequences are SGHRS and YFSETQ. Trimming stripped 0 bases from V and 1 base from J, with 10 bases between. The full variable domain, its missing parts supplied by reference TRBV5-1 and TRBJ1-1, is KAGVTQTPRYLIKTRGQQVTLSCSPISGHRSVSWYQQTPGQGLQFLFEYFSETQRNKGNFPGRFSGRQFSNSRSEMNVSTLELGDSALYLCASSLATGKNTEAFFGQGTRLTVV.

About this clonotype: A read error may be the cause here, since a much bigger clone is one base away. The genes are TRBV12-3 or TRBV12-4 and TRBJ2-4, with D possibly matching TRBD2 (7 bases). The CDR3 is made up of 15 amino acids. CDR3: CASSPDGGGKNIRYF. The CDR3 region has the DNA TGTGCCAGCAGTCCCGATGGGGGGGGCAAAAACATTCGGTACTTC.

This clonotype showed up just a few times. V gene TRBV7-3 combines with J gene TRBJ2-7, with D uncertain. This CDR3 contains 14 residues. Deletions cut 2 bases from V and 2 bases from J, with 10 bases between. CDR1 SGHTA and CDR2 FQGTGA come from the germline V gene. Written as DNA, the CDR3 is TGTGCCAGCAGCTTAGGGCCGAAGCCCTACGAGCAGTACTTC. Amino acids: CASSLGPKPYEQYF.

As concerns this clonotype: This clone may be a read error of a much larger clone one base away. The chain joins TRBV5-1 to TRBJ2-3; unclear D gene. CDR1 is SGHRS, CDR2 YFSETQ, per germline. The CDR3 contains 15 residues. The CDR3 here is CASSSAEYVADTQFF. As DNA, the CDR3 is TGCGCCAGCAGCTCCGCAGAGTATGTGGCAGATACGCAGTTTTTT.

As regards this clonotype: With a much larger clone just one base away, this may be a read error. The CDR3 carries no conserved terminal phenylalanine or tryptophan, so it likely arises from a read error. V is TRBV10-3 and J is TRBJ1-1; D gene unclear. V shed 5 bases and J shed 4 bases, with 14 bases lying between them. The CDR3 extends over 14 amino acids. Per the germline V gene, CDR1 is ENHRY and CDR2 is SYGVKD. The CDR3 here is CAISTGVAGTEAFI. In nucleotides, the CDR3 is TGTGCCATCAGTACCGGGGTCGCCGGCACTGAAGCTTTCATT.

This clonotype came up many times. The chain has TRBV29-1 and TRBJ1-4; D unresolved. Between the trimmed V and J ends, which lost 2 bases and 5 bases, there was a span of 3 bases. In germline, CDR1 is SQVTM, CDR2 ANQGSEA. This CDR3 spans 11 amino acids. The CDR3 sequence: CSVEINEKLFF. As DNA, the CDR3 is TGCAGCGTTGAAATCAATGAAAAACTGTTTTTT.

Only a few counts were recorded for this clonotype. The chain employs TRBV7-9 and TRBJ1-1; no clear D. The CDR3 sequence is 16 residues long. The germline gives CDR1 SEHNR, CDR2 FQNEAQ (reference sequence). Trimming took 2 bases from V and 0 from J, leaving 13 bases between them. CDR3 nucleotide sequence: TGTGCCAGCAGCTTATGGGCACGCTTTATGAACACTGAAGCTTTCTTT. It translates to CASSLWARFMNTEAFF.

A remark on this clonotype: A much bigger clone sits one base away, suggesting this may be a read error. The genes are TRBV7-3 and TRBJ1-1; TRBD1 might be the D (6 bases). The CDR3 totals 14 residues. CDR1 and CDR2 from the germline V gene are SGHTA and FQGTGA. The CDR3 loop reads CASSLTQGLAEAFF. The CDR3 DNA sequence: TGTGCCAGCAGCCTAACGCAGGGGCTCGCTGAAGCTTTCTTT. Looking up the rest from reference TRBV7-3 and TRBJ1-1 gives the full variable domain: GAGVSQTPSNKVTEKGKYVELRCDPISGHTALYWYRQSLGQGPEFLIYFQGTGAADDSGLPNDRFFAVRPEGSVSTLKIQRTERGDSAVYLCASSLTQGLAEAFFGQGTRLTVV.

J is TRBJ2-1 and V is TRBV12-3 or TRBV12-4; 11 bases are a match to TRBD2. This CDR3 contains 14 residues. The junction had 0 bases not matched to a gene; V was cut back by 2 bases and J by 6 bases. CDR3 bases: TGTGCCAGCAGTTTAACTAGCGGGAGCAATGAGCAGTTCTTC. Translation: CASSLTSGSNEQFF.